The T cell receptor (beta chain) under discussion was sequenced for a study of blood T cell repertoires in COVID-19. Study in general: Acute-phase and convalescent COVID-19 samples originated in the United States, Italy and Spain. Sources were T cells, B-cell-depleted T cells, or PBMCs; the material itself was cDNA or gDNA.

Source study methods: Estimation of nucleated cell counts was performed using reference gene primer amplification. The method was immunoSEQ multiplex PCR; TCRdb's version includes in-frame clones alone and lacks a portion of them. V and J calls and clone size come straight from that table; D and trimming were deduced from the DNA. The sample gives over 60,000 clones, 80% to 90% of which show up once; under 13% is in the top ten. This CDR3 spans 15 amino acids. The ends were cut back, 3 bases at V and 5 bases at J, with 14 bases in the middle. Per the germline V gene, CDR1 is SGDLS and CDR2 is YYNGEE. This clone came up once.

The chain joins TRBV9 to TRBJ2-2; D possibly corresponds to TRBD2 (5 bases). The sequence was collected from a man in his 70s with active or convalescent COVID-19. The sequencing sample was made of peripheral blood. The CDR3 sequence: CASSADSTITGELFF. DNA of the CDR3: TGTGCCAGCAGCGCGGACTCAACTATTACCGGGGAGCTGTTTTTT.